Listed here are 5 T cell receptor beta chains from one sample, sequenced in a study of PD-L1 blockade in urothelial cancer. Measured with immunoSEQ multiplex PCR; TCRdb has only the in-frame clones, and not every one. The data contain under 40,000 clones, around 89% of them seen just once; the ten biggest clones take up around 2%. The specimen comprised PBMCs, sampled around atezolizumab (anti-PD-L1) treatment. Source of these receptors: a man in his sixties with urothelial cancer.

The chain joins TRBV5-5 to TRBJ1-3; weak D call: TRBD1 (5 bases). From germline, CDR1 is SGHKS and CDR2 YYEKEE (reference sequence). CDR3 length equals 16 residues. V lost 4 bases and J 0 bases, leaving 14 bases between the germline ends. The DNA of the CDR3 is TGTGCCAGCAGCCCCGCAGGGCCACTCTCTGGAAACACCATATATTTT. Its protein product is CASSPAGPLSGNTIYF.

CDR3 loop: CASSYSAILNTEAFF. The CDR3, as DNA: TGTGCCAGCAGTTACAGCGCGATTTTGAACACTGAAGCTTTCTTT. V gene TRBV6-5 combines with J gene TRBJ1-1; D is unresolved. The V gene lost 2 bases and the J gene lost 0 bases, with 10 bases spanning the gap. Per the germline V gene, CDR1 is MNHEY and CDR2 is SVGAGI. CDR3 length: 15 residues.

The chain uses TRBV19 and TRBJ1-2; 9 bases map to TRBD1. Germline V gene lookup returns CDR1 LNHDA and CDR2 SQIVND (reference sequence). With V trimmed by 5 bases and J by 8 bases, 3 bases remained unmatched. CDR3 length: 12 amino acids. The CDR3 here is CASSAGTGGYTF. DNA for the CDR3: TGTGCCAGTAGTGCCGGGACAGGGGGCTACACCTTC.

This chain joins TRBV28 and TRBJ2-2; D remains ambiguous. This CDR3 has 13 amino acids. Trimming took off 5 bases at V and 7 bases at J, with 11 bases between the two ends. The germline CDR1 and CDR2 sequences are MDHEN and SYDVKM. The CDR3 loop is CASSADFLGELFF. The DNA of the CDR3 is TGTGCCAGCAGTGCAGACTTTCTCGGGGAGCTGTTTTTT.

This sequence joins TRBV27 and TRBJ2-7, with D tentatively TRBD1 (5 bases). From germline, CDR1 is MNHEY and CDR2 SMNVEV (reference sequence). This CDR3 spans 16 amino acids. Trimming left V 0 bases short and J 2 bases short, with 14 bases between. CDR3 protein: CASSLSDSESPYEQYF. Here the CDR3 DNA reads TGTGCCAGCAGTTTATCAGACAGCGAATCCCCCTACGAGCAGTACTTC.